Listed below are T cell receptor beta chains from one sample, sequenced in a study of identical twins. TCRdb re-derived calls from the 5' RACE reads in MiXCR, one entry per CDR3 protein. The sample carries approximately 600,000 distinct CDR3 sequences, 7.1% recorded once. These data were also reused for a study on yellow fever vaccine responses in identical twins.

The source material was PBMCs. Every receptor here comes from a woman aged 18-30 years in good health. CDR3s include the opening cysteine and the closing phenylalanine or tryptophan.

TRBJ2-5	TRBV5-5	CASSRRTSGIETQYF
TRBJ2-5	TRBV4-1	CASSQRLAGAQETQYF
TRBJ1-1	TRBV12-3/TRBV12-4	CASSLREMMNTEAFF
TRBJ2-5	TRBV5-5	CASSLARGIGETQYF
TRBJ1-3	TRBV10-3	CAISEGGGNTIYF
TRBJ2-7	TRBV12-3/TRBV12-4	CASSGGQGKNYEQYF
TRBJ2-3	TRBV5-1	CASTRQALDSTDTQYF
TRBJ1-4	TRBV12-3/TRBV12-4	CASRLTANEKLFF
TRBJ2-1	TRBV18	CASAPDRLDNEQFF
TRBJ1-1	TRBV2	CASIGGYTEAFF
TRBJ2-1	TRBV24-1	CATSDLMNEQFF
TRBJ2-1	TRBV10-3	CAISESTPGGNEQFF
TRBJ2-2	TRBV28	CASFSAAATGELFF
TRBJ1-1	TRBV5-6	CASSGPTEAFF
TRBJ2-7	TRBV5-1	CASSPIGSYEQYF
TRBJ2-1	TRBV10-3	CATKGQAVGMEYNEQFF
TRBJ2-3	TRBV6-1	CASSGRWGDTQYF
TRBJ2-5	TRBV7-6	CASSTPGEETQYF
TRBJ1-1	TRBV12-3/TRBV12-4	CASSSRTGGHTEAFF
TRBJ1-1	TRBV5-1	CASSSQQGNTEAFF
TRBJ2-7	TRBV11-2	CASSLVYSRRTGLYEQYF
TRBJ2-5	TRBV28	CASSRTPMEETQYF
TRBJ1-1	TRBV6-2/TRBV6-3	CASSSLRLNQVTEAFF
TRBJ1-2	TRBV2	CASNPDGYYGYTF
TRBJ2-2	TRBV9	CASSVTAQTGELFF
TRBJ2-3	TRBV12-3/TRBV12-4	CASNNSPRTDTQYF
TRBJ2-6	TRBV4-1	CASSLTVLMPLGSGANVLTF
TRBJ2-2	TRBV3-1	CASSPGTSRFGELFF
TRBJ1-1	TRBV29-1	CSVGLNTEAFF
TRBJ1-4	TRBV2	CASSETGERLFF
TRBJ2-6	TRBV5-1	CASRRGTGSSGANVLTF
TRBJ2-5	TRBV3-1	CASSQEILAGPQETQYF
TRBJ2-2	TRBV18	CASSPPRPRLGREGTSGTGELFF
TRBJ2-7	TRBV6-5	CASSYSQGGSSYEQYF
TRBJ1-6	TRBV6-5	CASSSQGSSYNSPLHF
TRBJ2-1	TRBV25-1	CASSERDRGHNEQFF
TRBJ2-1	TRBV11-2	CASSSSGDHNSPYNEQFF
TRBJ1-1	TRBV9	CASSVVTGTEAFF
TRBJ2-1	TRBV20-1	CIRRLAGPSSYNEQFF
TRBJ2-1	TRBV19	CASNGRDRGYNEQFF
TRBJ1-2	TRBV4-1	CASSQAGTGGGYTF